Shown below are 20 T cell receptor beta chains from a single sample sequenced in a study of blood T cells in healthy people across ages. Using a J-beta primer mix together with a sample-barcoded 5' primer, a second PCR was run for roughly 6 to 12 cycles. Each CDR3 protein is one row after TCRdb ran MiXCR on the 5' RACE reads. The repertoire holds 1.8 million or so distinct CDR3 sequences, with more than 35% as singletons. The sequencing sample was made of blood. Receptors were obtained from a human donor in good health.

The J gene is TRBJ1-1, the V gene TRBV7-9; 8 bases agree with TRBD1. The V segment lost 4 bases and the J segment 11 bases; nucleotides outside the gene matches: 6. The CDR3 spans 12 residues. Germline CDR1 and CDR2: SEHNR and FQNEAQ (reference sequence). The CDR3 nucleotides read TGTGCCAGCAGCTCCACGGACAGGGCGGCTTTCTTT. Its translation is CASSSTDRAAFF. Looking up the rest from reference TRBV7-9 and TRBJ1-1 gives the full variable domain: DTGVSQNPRHKITKRGQNVTFRCDPISEHNRLYWYRQTLGQGPEFLTYFQNEAQLEKSRLLSDRFSAERPKGSFSTLEIQRTEQGDSAMYLCASSSTDRAAFFGQGTRLTVV.

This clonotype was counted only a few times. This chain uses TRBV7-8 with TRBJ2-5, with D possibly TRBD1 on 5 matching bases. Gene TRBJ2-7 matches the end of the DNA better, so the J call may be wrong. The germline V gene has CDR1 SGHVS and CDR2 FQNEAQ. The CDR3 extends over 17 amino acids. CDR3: CASSLDRFGTSAYEQYF. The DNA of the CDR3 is TGTGCCAGCAGCTTAGACAGGTTTGGTACCTCTGCCTACGAGCAGTACTTC.

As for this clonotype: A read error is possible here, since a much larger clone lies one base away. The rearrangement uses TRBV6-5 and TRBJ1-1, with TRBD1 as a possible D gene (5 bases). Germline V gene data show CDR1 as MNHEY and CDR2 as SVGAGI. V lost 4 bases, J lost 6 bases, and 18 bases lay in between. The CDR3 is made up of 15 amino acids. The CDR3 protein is CASSSVGTAGAEAFF. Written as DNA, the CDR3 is TGTGCCAGCAGTTCTGTTGGAACAGCGGGGGCTGAAGCTTTCTTT.

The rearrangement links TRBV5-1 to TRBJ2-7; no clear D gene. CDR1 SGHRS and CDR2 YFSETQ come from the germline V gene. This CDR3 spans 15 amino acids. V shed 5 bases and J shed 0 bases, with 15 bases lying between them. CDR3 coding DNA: TGCGCCAGCAGGCCCATGACGGTCAGCTCCTACGAGCAGTACTTC. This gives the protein CASRPMTVSSYEQYF.

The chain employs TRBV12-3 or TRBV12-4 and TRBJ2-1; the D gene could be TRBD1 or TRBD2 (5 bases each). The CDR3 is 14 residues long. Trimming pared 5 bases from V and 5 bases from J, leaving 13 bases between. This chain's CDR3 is CASSLLRGHNEQFF. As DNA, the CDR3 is TGTGCCAGCAGTCTGCTCCGGGGCCACAATGAGCAGTTCTTC.

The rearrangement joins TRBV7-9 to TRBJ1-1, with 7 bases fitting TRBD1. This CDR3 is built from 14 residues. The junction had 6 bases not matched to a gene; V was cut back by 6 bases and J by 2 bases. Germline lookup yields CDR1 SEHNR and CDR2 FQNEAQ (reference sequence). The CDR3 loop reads CASSWDSSNTEAFF. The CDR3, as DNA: TGTGCCAGCAGTTGGGACAGCTCCAACACTGAAGCTTTCTTT.

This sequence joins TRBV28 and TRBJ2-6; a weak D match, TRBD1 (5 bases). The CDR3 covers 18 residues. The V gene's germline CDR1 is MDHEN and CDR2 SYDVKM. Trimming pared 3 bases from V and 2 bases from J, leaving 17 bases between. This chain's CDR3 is CASSFRGKGFPGANVLTF. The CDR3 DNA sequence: TGTGCCAGCAGTTTTAGGGGAAAGGGCTTTCCTGGGGCCAACGTCCTGACTTTC.

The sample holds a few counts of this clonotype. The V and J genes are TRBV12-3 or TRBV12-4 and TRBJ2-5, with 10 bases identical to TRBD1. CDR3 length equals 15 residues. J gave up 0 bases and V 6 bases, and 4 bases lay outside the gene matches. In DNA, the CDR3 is TGTGCCAGCAGACGCGGACAGGGGGACCAAGAGACCCAGTACTTC. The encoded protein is CASRRGQGDQETQYF.

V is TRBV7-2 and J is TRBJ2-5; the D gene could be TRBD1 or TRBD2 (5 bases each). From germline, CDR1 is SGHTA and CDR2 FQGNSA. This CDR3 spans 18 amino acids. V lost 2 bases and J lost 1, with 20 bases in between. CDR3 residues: CASSLRPRGRRIQETQYF. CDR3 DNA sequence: TGTGCCAGCAGCTTAAGGCCGAGGGGACGGAGGATCCAAGAGACCCAGTACTTC.

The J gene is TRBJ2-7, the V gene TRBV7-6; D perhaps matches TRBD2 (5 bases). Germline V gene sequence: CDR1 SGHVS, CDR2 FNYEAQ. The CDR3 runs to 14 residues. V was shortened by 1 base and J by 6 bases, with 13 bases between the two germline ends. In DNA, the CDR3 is TGTGCCAGCAGCTTAGGTCCTCCGGGGAGCGAGCAGTACTTC. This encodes CASSLGPPGSEQYF.

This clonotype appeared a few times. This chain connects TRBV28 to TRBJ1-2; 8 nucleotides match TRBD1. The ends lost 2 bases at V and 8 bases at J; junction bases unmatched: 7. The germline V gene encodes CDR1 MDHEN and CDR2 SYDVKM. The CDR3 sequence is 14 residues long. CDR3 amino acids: CASSLRRTGRGYTF. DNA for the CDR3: TGTGCCAGCAGTTTACGGAGGACAGGGAGAGGCTACACCTTC.

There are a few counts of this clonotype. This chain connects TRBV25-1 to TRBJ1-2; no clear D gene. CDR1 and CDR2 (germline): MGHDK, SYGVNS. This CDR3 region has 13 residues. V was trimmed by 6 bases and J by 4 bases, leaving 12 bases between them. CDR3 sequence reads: CASSTEGLYGYTF. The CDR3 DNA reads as TGTGCCAGCAGCACCGAAGGCCTCTATGGCTACACCTTC.

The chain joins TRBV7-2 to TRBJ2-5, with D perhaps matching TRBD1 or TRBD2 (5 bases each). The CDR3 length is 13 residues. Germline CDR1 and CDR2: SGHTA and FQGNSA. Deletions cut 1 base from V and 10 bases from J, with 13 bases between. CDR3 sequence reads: CASSLESGAHQYF. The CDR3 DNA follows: TGTGCCAGCAGCTTAGAGTCCGGGGCGCACCAGTACTTC.

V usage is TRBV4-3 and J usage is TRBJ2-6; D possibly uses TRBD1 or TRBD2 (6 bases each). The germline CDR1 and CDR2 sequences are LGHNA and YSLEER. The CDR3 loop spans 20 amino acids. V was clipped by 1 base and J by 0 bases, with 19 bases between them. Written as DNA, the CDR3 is TGCGCCAGCAGCCAAGGGGACGGGACACCGGGGGACTCTGGGGCCAACGTCCTGACTTTC. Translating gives CASSQGDGTPGDSGANVLTF.

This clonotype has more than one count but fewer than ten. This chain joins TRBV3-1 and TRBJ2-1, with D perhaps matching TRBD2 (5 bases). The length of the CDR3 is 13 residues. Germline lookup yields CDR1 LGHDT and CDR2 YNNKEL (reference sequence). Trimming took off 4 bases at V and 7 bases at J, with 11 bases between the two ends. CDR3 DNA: TGTGCCAGCAGCCCCGACTATCGGAATGAGCAGTTCTTC. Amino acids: CASSPDYRNEQFF.

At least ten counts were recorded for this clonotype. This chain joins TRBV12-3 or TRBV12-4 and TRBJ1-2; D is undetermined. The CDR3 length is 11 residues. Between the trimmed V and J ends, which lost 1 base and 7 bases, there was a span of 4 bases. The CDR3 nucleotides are TGTGCCAGCAGTTTAGTGAGTGGCTACACCTTC. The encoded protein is CASSLVSGYTF.

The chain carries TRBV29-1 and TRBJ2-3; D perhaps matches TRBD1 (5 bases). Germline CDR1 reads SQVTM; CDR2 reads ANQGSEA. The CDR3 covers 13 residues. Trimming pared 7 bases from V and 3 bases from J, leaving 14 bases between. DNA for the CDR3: TGCAGCGCTAAGCAGGGAAGTACAGATACGCAGTATTTT. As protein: CSAKQGSTDTQYF.

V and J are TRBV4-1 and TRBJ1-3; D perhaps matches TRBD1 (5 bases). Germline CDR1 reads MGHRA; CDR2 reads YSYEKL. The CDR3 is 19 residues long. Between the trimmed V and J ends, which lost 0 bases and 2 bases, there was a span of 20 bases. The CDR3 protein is CASSQDSVRGLGAGNTIYF. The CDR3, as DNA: TGCGCCAGCAGCCAAGACAGCGTCCGGGGACTTGGGGCTGGAAACACCATATATTTT.

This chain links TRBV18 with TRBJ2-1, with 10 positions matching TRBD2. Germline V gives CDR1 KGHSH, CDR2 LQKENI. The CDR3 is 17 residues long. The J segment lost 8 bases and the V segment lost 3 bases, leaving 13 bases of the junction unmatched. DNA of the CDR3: TGTGCCAGCTCACCGCCTAGCGGGGGCCCCCGAGTGGATGAGCAGTTCTTC. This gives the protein CASSPPSGGPRVDEQFF.

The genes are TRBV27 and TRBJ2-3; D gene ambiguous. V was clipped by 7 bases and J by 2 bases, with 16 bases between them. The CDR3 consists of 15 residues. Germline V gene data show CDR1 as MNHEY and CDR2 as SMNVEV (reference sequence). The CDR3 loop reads CASKTSGPPTDTQYF. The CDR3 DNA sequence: TGTGCCAGCAAGACCTCGGGCCCGCCCACAGATACGCAGTATTTT.